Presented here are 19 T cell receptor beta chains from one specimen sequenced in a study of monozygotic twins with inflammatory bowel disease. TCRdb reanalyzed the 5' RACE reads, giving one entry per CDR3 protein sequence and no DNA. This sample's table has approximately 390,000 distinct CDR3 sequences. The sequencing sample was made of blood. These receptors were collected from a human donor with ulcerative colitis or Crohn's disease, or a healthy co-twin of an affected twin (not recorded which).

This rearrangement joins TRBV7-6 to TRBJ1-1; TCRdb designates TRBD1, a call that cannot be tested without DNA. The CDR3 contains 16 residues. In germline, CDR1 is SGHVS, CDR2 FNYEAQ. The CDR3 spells CASSLGGGTSNTEAFF.

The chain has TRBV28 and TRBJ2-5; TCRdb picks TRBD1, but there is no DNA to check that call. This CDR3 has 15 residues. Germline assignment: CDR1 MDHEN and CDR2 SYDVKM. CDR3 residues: CASSPIDRGRETQYF. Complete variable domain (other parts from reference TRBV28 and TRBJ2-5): DVKVTQSSRYLVKRTGEKVFLECVQDMDHENMFWYRQDPGLGLRLIYFSYDVKMKEKGDIPEGYSVSREKKERFSLILESASTNQTSMYLCASSPIDRGRETQYFGPGTRLLVL.

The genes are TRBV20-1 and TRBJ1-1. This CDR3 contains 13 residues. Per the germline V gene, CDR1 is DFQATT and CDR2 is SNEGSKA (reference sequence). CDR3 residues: CSAPSDRNTEAFF.

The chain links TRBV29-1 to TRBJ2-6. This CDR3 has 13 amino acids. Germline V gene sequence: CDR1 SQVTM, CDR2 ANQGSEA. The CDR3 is CSVDISGANVLTF.

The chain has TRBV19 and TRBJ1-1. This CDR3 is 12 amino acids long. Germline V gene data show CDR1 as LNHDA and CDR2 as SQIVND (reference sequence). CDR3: CASSNRLGEAFF. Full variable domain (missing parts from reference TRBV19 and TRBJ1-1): DGGITQSPKYLFRKEGQNVTLSCEQNLNHDAMYWYRQDPGQGLRLIYYSQIVNDFQKGDIAEGYSVSREKKESFPLTVTSAQKNPTAFYLCASSNRLGEAFFGQGTRLTVV.

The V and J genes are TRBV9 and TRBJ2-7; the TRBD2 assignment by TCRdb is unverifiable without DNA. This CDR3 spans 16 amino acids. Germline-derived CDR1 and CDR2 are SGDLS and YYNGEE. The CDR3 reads CASSESGATATYEQYF.

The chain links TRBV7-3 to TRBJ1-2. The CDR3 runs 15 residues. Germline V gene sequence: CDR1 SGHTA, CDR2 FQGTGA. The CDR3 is CASSLTPAGFDGYTF.

The CDR3 here is CASRQREGSLREQYF. The genes are TRBV2 and TRBJ2-7; TCRdb calls TRBD2, which cannot be checked without DNA. The V gene's germline CDR1 is SNHLY and CDR2 FYNNEI. The CDR3 covers 15 residues. Full variable domain (missing parts from reference TRBV2 and TRBJ2-7): EPEVTQTPSHQVTQMGQEVILRCVPISNHLYFYWYRQILGQKVEFLVSFYNNEISEKSEIFDDQFSVERPDGSNFTLKIRSTKLEDSAMYFCASRQREGSLREQYFGPGTRLTVT.

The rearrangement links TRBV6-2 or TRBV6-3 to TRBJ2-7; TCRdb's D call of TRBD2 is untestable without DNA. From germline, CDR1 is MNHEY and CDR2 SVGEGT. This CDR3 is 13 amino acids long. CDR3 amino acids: CASSETSANEQYF.

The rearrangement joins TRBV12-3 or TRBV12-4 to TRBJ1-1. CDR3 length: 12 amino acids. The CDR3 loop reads CASSLDYTEAFF.

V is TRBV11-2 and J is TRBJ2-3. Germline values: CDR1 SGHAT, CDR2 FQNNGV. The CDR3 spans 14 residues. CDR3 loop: CASSLWLSTDTQYF. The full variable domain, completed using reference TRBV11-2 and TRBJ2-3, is EAGVAQSPRYKIIEKRQSVAFWCNPISGHATLYWYQQILGQGPKLLIQFQNNGVVDDSQLPKDRFSAERLKGVDSTLKIQPAKLEDSAVYLCASSLWLSTDTQYFGPGTRLTVL.

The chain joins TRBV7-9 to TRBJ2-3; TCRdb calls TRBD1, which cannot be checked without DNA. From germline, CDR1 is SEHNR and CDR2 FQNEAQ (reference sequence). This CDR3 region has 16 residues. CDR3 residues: CASIPPVTNLTDTQYF.

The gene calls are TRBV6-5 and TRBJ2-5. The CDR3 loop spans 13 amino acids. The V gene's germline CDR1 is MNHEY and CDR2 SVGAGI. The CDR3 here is CASRINRQETQYF.

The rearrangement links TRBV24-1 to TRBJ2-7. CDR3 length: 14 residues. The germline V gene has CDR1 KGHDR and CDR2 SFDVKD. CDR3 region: CATSDQRSSYEQYF.

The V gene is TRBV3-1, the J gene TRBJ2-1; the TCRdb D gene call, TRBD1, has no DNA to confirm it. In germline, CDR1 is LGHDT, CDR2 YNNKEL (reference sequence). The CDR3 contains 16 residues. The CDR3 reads CASSLYGGGGYNEQFF.

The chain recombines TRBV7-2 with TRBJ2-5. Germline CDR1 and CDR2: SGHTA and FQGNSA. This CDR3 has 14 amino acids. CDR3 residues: CASSPRWRAETQYF.

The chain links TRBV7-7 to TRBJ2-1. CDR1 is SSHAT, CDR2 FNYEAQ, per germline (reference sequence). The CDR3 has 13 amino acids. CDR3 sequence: CASSPSYYNEQFF.

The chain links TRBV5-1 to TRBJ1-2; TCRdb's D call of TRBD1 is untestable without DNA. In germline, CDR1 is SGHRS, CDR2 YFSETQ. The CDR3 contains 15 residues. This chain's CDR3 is CASRVDGGQGDGYTF.

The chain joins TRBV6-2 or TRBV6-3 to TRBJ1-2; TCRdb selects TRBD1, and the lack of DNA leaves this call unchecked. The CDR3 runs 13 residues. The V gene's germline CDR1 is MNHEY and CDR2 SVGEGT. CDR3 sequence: CASGSGANYGYTF.